This TCR beta chain originates from a study of a mutant IDH1 vaccine in newly diagnosed glioma. On the study more broadly: Earlier care involved radiotherapy, temozolomide, or both, and the majority received both. Study-level points and caveats: Overall, roughly 95% of patients had vaccine-induced immune responses.

Specified time point: baseline, week 1 (first vaccination visit). Regarding treatment: pre-vaccination baseline after standard-of-care therapy. Donor tumors were new WHO grade 3 or 4 IDH1-mutant, ATRX-lost astrocytomas. Repertoires were generated with immunoSEQ multiplex PCR, while TCRdb's copy carries only in-frame clones and drops some. The sample has fewer than 100,000 clones, over 85% seen once. This CDR3 spans 13 amino acids. Germline V gene data show CDR1 as SNHLY and CDR2 as FYNNEI. Deletions cut 3 bases from V and 5 bases from J, with 10 bases between. About this clone: Its matching antigen is unknown.

The chain has TRBV2 and TRBJ1-1; D is undetermined. Specimen: PBMCs, collected from a glioma patient treated with radiotherapy, temozolomide or both. This sequence originates from a woman aged 45 to 65 with glioma. CDR3 amino acids: CASSDDWGTEAFF. The CDR3 DNA reads as TGTGCCAGCAGTGATGACTGGGGAACTGAAGCTTTCTTT.